This T cell receptor beta chain was observed in a study of blood T cell repertoires in COVID-19. Overall study: From the United States, Italy and Spain came samples of acute and convalescent COVID-19. Nucleic acid was either cDNA or gDNA, and it came from T cells, B-cell-depleted T cells, or PBMCs.

As originally analysed: Using reference gene primer amplification, nucleated cell counts were estimated. Some clones are missing from TCRdb's copy, which holds only in-frame ones; the method was immunoSEQ multiplex PCR. The V and J calls and the clone size are those of that table, but D and trimming were determined from the DNA. The table has 200,000 to 300,000 clones, 85% seen once. CDR1 and CDR2 (germline): MGHRA, YSYEKL. V was trimmed by 1 base and J by 3 bases, leaving 13 bases between them. The CDR3 has 16 amino acids. While infection was still active, Seattle patients were enrolled and then followed longitudinally.

This TCR derives from a man aged 50 to 59 with COVID-19, enrolled during active disease. Input material: peripheral blood. This chain joins TRBV4-1 and TRBJ1-5; D not certain. The CDR3 DNA sequence: TGCGCCAGCAGCCAAGGCGGGCAGGCTACCAATCAGCCCCAGCATTTT. It translates to CASSQGGQATNQPQHF.